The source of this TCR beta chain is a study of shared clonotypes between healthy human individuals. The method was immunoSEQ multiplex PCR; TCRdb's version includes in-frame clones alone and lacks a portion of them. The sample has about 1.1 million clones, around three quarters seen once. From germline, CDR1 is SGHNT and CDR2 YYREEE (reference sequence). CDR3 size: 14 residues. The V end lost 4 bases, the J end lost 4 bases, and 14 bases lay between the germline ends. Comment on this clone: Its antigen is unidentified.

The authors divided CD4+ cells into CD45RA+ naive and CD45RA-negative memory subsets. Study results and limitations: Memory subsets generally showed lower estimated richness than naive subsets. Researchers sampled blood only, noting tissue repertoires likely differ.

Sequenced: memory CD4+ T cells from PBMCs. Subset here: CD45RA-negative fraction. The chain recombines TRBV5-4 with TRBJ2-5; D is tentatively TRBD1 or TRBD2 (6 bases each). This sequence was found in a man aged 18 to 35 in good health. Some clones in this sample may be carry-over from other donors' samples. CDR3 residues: CASSELQGGETQYF. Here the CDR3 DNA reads TGTGCCAGCAGCGAATTACAGGGAGGAGAGACCCAGTACTTC.